The clone carrying this T cell receptor (beta chain) has only one observation. What it binds is unknown. These data come from a study of shared clonotypes between healthy human individuals. Findings of the study overall: Generally, estimated richness proved larger in naive subsets than it did in memory subsets. Having only a few donors restricted how much genetic and exposure-history diversity was captured. The generation probabilities recorded for non-shared clonotypes fell below those of clonotypes shared by all four donors. Researchers sampled blood only, noting tissue repertoires likely differ.

Libraries were prepared by immunoSEQ multiplex PCR; TCRdb keeps only in-frame clonotypes and omits some of them. The sample lists around 2.5 million clones, roughly 93% occurring once. Germline loops: CDR1 MGHRA, CDR2 YSYEKL. Trimming removed 1 base from V and 0 bases from J, with 16 bases in between. There are 17 residues in the CDR3. This TCR was sampled from a man between 18 and 29 years old in good health. Some clones in this sample may be carry-over from other donors' samples. Sequencing was carried out using naive CD4+ T cells from PBMCs. Subset given: CD45RA+ positively selected. The genes are TRBV4-1 and TRBJ2-7, with D possibly being TRBD2 (5 bases). In DNA, the CDR3 is TGCGCCAGCAGCCAAGGAGGGATCCCCGGGAACTCCTACGAGCAGTACTTC. Its protein product is CASSQGGIPGNSYEQYF.